The 31 T cell receptor beta chains reported below all come from one sample, sequenced in a study of T cell clones after liver transplantation. Repertoires were generated with immunoSEQ multiplex PCR, while TCRdb's copy carries only in-frame clones and drops some. The data contain tens of thousands of clones, roughly 82% of them seen just once; the ten biggest clones take up approximately 0.43%. The source material was CD4+ T cells from blood, sampled about 46 months after liver transplant. The receptors come from a human patient who received a liver transplant. The graft donor may account for some of the T cells.

The chain recombines TRBV30 with TRBJ2-1, with 13 bases aligning to TRBD2. The CDR3 is 15 amino acids. J gave up 6 bases and V 2 bases, and 4 bases lay outside the gene matches. CDR1 and CDR2 (germline): GTSNPN, SVGIG (reference sequence). This CDR3 reads CAWSPGLAGVNEQFF. The DNA of the CDR3 is TGTGCCTGGAGTCCCGGACTAGCGGGAGTCAATGAGCAGTTCTTC.

The V gene is TRBV7-9, the J gene TRBJ2-7; D is perhaps TRBD1 (5 bases). Germline V lookup: CDR1 SEHNR, CDR2 FQNEAQ (reference sequence). The CDR3 runs 17 residues. Trimming took 1 base from V and 0 from J, leaving 16 bases between them. The CDR3 DNA follows: TGTGCCAGCAGCTTAGGGGGCGGTTTTCTGAGCTCCTACGAGCAGTACTTC. Amino acid sequence: CASSLGGGFLSSYEQYF.

J is TRBJ1-1 and V is TRBV10-3; 8 nucleotides match TRBD1. V shed 2 bases, J shed 3 bases, and the junction held 5 bases outside the gene matches. This CDR3 spans 15 amino acids. Germline CDR1 reads ENHRY; CDR2 reads SYGVKD. In nucleotides, the CDR3 is TGTGCCATCAGTGAGACGCAGGGGGCTCACACTGAAGCTTTCTTT. Its protein product is CAISETQGAHTEAFF.

The genes are TRBV5-1 and TRBJ1-1; D uncertain. V shed 0 bases and J shed 4 bases, with 13 bases lying between them. CDR1 is SGHRS, CDR2 YFSETQ, per germline. CDR3 length: 15 residues. The chain's CDR3 is CASSLDGRQFTEAFF. The CDR3 region has the DNA TGCGCCAGCAGCTTGGATGGTAGGCAGTTCACTGAAGCTTTCTTT. The full variable domain, with the rest looked up from reference TRBV5-1 and TRBJ1-1, is KAGVTQTPRYLIKTRGQQVTLSCSPISGHRSVSWYQQTPGQGLQFLFEYFSETQRNKGNFPGRFSGRQFSNSRSEMNVSTLELGDSALYLCASSLDGRQFTEAFFGQGTRLTVV.

The J gene is TRBJ1-5, the V gene TRBV19; no definite D call. With 6 bases removed from V and 3 bases from J, the gap between germline ends came to 18 bases. The CDR3 length is 16 residues. Germline CDR1 and CDR2: LNHDA and SQIVND (reference sequence). CDR3 protein: CASSPRSGGDNQPQHF. The CDR3 DNA sequence: TGTGCCAGTAGCCCCAGGTCGGGTGGCGACAATCAGCCCCAGCATTTT.

The CDR3 loop is CSVLQGTSLNEQFF. DNA of the CDR3: TGCAGCGTCCTACAAGGGACTTCCCTCAATGAGCAGTTCTTC. The V and J genes are TRBV29-1 and TRBJ2-1; perhaps TRBD2 as D (6 bases). The germline CDR1 and CDR2 sequences are SQVTM and ANQGSEA. Trimming cost V 6 bases and J 6 bases, with 18 bases left between them. This CDR3 comprises 14 residues.

The chain uses TRBV6-5 and TRBJ2-7, with 9 bases lining up with TRBD2. From germline, CDR1 is MNHEY and CDR2 SVGAGI. V gave up 6 bases and J gave up 2 bases; unmatched junction bases: 8. CDR3 size: 15 residues. CDR3 sequence: CASSLSGGRAYEQYF. The CDR3 DNA is TGTGCCAGCAGCCTTAGCGGGGGTAGGGCCTACGAGCAGTACTTC.

This chain uses TRBV9 with TRBJ2-3; TRBD2 agrees at 9 bases. The CDR3 consists of 18 residues. Germline V gene sequence: CDR1 SGDLS, CDR2 YYNGEE. V shed 1 base, J shed 0 bases, and the junction held 9 bases outside the gene matches. Here the CDR3 reads CASSVNVAGDLSTDTQYF. The CDR3 region has the DNA TGTGCCAGCAGCGTAAATGTAGCGGGAGACCTTAGCACAGATACGCAGTATTTT.

The chain couples TRBV28 to TRBJ1-4, with D maybe TRBD1 (6 bases). Looked up from germline, CDR1 is MDHEN and CDR2 is SYDVKM. CDR3 size: 16 residues. Trimming cost V 5 bases and J 3 bases, with 16 bases left between them. CDR3: CASSRPPGAANEKLFF. DNA for the CDR3: TGTGCCAGCAGTCGCCCCCCGGGGGCGGCTAATGAAAAACTGTTTTTT.

The genes are TRBV7-6 and TRBJ1-5; perhaps TRBD1 as D (5 bases). This CDR3 has 15 amino acids. Trimming removed 1 base from V and 5 bases from J, with 12 bases in between. In germline, CDR1 is SGHVS, CDR2 FNYEAQ. The CDR3 DNA reads TGTGCCAGCAGCTTAGACGACAGCCTAGATCAGCCCCAGCATTTT. Protein sequence: CASSLDDSLDQPQHF.

The chain carries TRBV6-5 and TRBJ2-7, with 10 bases matching TRBD1. The CDR3 has 14 amino acids. The trim removed 5 bases at V and 7 bases at J, leaving 8 bases unmatched. The V gene's germline CDR1 is MNHEY and CDR2 SVGAGI. CDR3: CASSGGQGLREQYF. CDR3 nucleotide sequence: TGTGCCAGCAGTGGGGGACAGGGGTTAAGAGAGCAGTACTTC.

Only a few counts were recorded for this clone. The chain links TRBV14 to TRBJ2-7; 13 bases fit TRBD2. Germline loops: CDR1 SGHDN, CDR2 FVKESK. The ends lost 1 base at V and 7 bases at J; junction bases unmatched: 19. The CDR3 is made up of 20 amino acids. DNA of the CDR3: TGTGCCAGCAGCCAAGTAATACCCTCAGGGGGACTAGCGGGGATGCGGGAGCAGTACTTC. Protein: CASSQVIPSGGLAGMREQYF.

This chain uses TRBV20-1 with TRBJ1-2; D not resolved. The V gene's germline CDR1 is DFQATT and CDR2 SNEGSKA (reference sequence). V was pared by 4 bases and J by 0 bases, with 0 bases between. This CDR3 contains 10 residues. The CDR3 loop reads CSATNYGYTF. CDR3 coding DNA: TGCAGTGCTACTAACTATGGCTACACCTTC.

This clone appeared a few times. This chain uses TRBV18 with TRBJ1-2; TRBD1 matches 7 bases. Germline trimming cut 4 bases from V and 12 bases from J; bases unmatched to any gene: 14. This CDR3 comprises 14 residues. Germline assignment: CDR1 KGHSH and CDR2 LQKENI. CDR3 region: CASSLHEQGLVDTF. The CDR3 region has the DNA TGTGCCAGCTCACTACACGAACAGGGGTTGGTTGACACCTTC.

V usage is TRBV5-5 and J usage is TRBJ1-1, with 10 bases that match TRBD1. With V trimmed by 5 bases and J by 0 bases, 7 bases remained unmatched. The CDR3 loop spans 16 amino acids. CDR1 is SGHKS and CDR2 is YYEKEE in the germline V gene (reference sequence). The CDR3 nucleotides are TGTGCCAGCAGATGGGGACAGGGGATAATGAACACTGAAGCTTTCTTT. Translation: CASRWGQGIMNTEAFF.

The CDR3 DNA is TGTGCCAGCAGCCTTAATAGCGGGAGGTACAATGAGCAGTTCTTC. The encoded protein is CASSLNSGRYNEQFF. The chain joins TRBV4-2 to TRBJ2-1; 10 positions agree with TRBD2. This CDR3 comprises 15 residues. V dropped 4 bases and J dropped 4; count of bases not matched to a gene: 4. Germline CDR1 LGHNA, CDR2 YNFKEQ.

V is TRBV5-1 and J is TRBJ1-4; possibly TRBD1 for D (6 bases). The V gene's germline CDR1 is SGHRS and CDR2 YFSETQ. Trimming removed 1 base at V and 3 bases at J, with 7 bases between. This CDR3 has 14 amino acids. The CDR3 spells CASSLTGPNEKLFF. Here the CDR3 DNA reads TGCGCCAGCAGCTTGACAGGGCCTAATGAAAAACTGTTTTTT.

V and J are TRBV19 and TRBJ2-2, with D possibly being TRBD1 (6 bases). The CDR3 consists of 14 residues. Trimming removed 5 bases at V and 3 bases at J, with 10 bases between. CDR1 is LNHDA, CDR2 SQIVND, per germline (reference sequence). The CDR3 here is CASSVQGHTGELFF. CDR3 DNA: TGTGCCAGTAGTGTACAGGGTCACACCGGGGAGCTGTTTTTT.

The genes are TRBV4-3 and TRBJ2-3, with 9 bases identical to TRBD2. V was pared by 0 bases and J by 1 base, with 5 bases of the junction left unmatched. Germline V gives CDR1 LGHNA, CDR2 YSLEER. This CDR3 is 17 amino acids long. The CDR3 bases are TGCGCCAGCAGCCAAGAGGGTCCTAGCGGGGGCACAGATACGCAGTATTTT. Translating gives CASSQEGPSGGTDTQYF.

V is TRBV19 and J is TRBJ2-1; D possibly corresponds to TRBD1 (5 bases). Trimming took 7 bases from V and 5 from J, leaving 15 bases between them. Germline CDR1 LNHDA, CDR2 SQIVND (reference sequence). The CDR3 sequence is 14 residues long. The CDR3 bases are TGTGCCAGTACCCCTAGGGGTGGTGACAATGAGCAGTTCTTC. Its protein is CASTPRGGDNEQFF.

This clone was recorded once. This chain uses TRBV4-1 with TRBJ2-5; 8 bases are a match to TRBD2. V dropped 1 base and J dropped 2; count of bases not matched to a gene: 6. This CDR3 contains 16 residues. Looked up from germline, CDR1 is MGHRA and CDR2 is YSYEKL. CDR3 sequence: CASSQGIGGGQETQYF. The DNA of the CDR3 is TGCGCCAGCAGCCAAGGCATAGGCGGGGGGCAAGAGACCCAGTACTTC.

J is TRBJ2-1 and V is TRBV28; D unresolved. This CDR3 contains 17 residues. V lost 4 bases to trimming and J lost 3 bases, with 19 bases between them. The germline V gene has CDR1 MDHEN and CDR2 SYDVKM. The CDR3 reads CASSSLRTVSGYNEQFF. The DNA of the CDR3 is TGTGCCAGCAGTTCCCTACGGACCGTATCGGGCTACAATGAGCAGTTCTTC.

This chain connects TRBV6-5 to TRBJ2-1, with D possibly being TRBD1 (6 bases). CDR1 is MNHEY and CDR2 is SVGAGI in the germline V gene. This CDR3 region has 15 residues. Trimming took 6 bases from V and 0 from J, leaving 12 bases between them. The CDR3 is CASSSGHNSYNEQFF. The CDR3 nucleotides read TGTGCCAGCAGCTCGGGACACAACTCCTACAATGAGCAGTTCTTC.

The chain employs TRBV5-8 and TRBJ2-1; 14 bases map to TRBD2. V trimming: 4 bases; J trimming: 9 bases; junction bases outside the gene matches: 6. CDR1 and CDR2 from the germline V gene are SGHTS and YDEGEE. CDR3 size: 15 residues. CDR3: CASSAPGTSGSEQFF. Written as DNA, the CDR3 is TGTGCCAGCAGCGCCCCCGGGACTAGCGGGAGTGAGCAGTTCTTC. Together with reference TRBV5-8 and TRBJ2-1, the CDR3 gives the full variable domain: EAGVTQSPTHLIKTRGQQATLRCSPISGHTSVYWYQQALGLGLQFLLWYDEGEERNRGNFPPRFSGRQFPNYSSELNVNALELEDSALYLCASSAPGTSGSEQFFGPGTRLTVL.

The chain couples TRBV29-1 to TRBJ1-4; D is uncertain. Germline V gives CDR1 SQVTM, CDR2 ANQGSEA. This CDR3 region has 13 residues. V shed 5 bases and J shed 8 bases, with 15 bases lying between them. The CDR3 region has the DNA TGCAGCGTTCTTGGTGGGTCGGGCGAAAAACTGTTTTTT. Its protein product is CSVLGGSGEKLFF.

The J gene is TRBJ1-1, the V gene TRBV7-2; 7 bases are a match to TRBD1. V was pared by 3 bases and J by 4 bases, with 14 bases of the junction left unmatched. The germline gives CDR1 SGHTA, CDR2 FQGNSA. This CDR3 region has 17 residues. The CDR3 bases are TGTGCCAGCAGCTTTGGTCTACAGGGGACCCGTGGCACTGAAGCTTTCTTT. Its translation is CASSFGLQGTRGTEAFF.

The chain has TRBV19 and TRBJ1-1; perhaps TRBD1 as D (5 bases). CDR3 length equals 15 residues. Germline CDR1 and CDR2: LNHDA and SQIVND (reference sequence). V lost 7 bases and J lost 6, with 21 bases in between. The CDR3 reads CASIPPGTGYSEAFF. The CDR3 region has the DNA TGTGCCAGTATCCCGCCGGGAACAGGTTACTCTGAAGCTTTCTTT.

The CDR3: CASSLLGVGYTF. For the CDR3, the DNA is TGTGCCAGCAGTTTATTGGGGGTTGGCTACACCTTC. This chain connects TRBV28 to TRBJ1-2; D perhaps matches TRBD1 (5 bases). Deletions cut 1 base from V and 7 bases from J, with 7 bases between. Germline V gives CDR1 MDHEN, CDR2 SYDVKM. This CDR3 has 12 residues.

This clone appeared a few times. This rearrangement joins TRBV4-3 to TRBJ2-7; D is unclear. The CDR3 is made up of 14 amino acids. Germline V CDR1 and CDR2: LGHNA, YSLEER. V lost 0 bases and J lost 9, with 15 bases in between. This CDR3 reads CASSQDTLTPGQYF. The CDR3 coding sequence is TGCGCCAGCAGCCAAGATACACTAACACCCGGGCAGTACTTC.

This clone appeared a single time. The V and J genes are TRBV11-2 and TRBJ1-4; no clear D. Germline values: CDR1 SGHAT, CDR2 FQNNGV. V shed 3 bases and J shed 4 bases, with 9 bases lying between them. CDR3 length: 14 amino acids. In nucleotides, the CDR3 is TGTGCCAGCAGCTTCCTGGACTTTAATGAAAAACTGTTTTTT. As protein: CASSFLDFNEKLFF.

The chain employs TRBV19 and TRBJ2-3, with D perhaps TRBD2 (5 bases). Germline V gene lookup returns CDR1 LNHDA and CDR2 SQIVND (reference sequence). The ends were cut back, 5 bases at V and 5 bases at J, with 14 bases in the middle. The CDR3 has 14 amino acids. The CDR3: CASSLAFLIDTQYF. The CDR3 nucleotides are TGTGCCAGTAGTCTAGCTTTCTTGATAGATACGCAGTATTTT.